Below, one TCR beta chain is given with its context. Its antigen is unknown. This record comes from a study of T cell responses to AZD1222 COVID-19 vaccine. Overall study findings and caveats: Seropositive status at baseline applied to only 6 or 7 AZD1222 recipients. Reportedly, nearly half of unique spike TCRs recognized epitopes outside B.1.351/B.1.1.7 mutations. Vaccine-associated CD4 TCRs spanned spike, dominant at 160-218 and 743-854.

Looked up from germline, CDR1 is SEHNR and CDR2 is FQNEAQ (reference sequence). With 3 bases removed from V and 7 bases from J, the gap between germline ends came to 7 bases. This CDR3 is built from 12 residues. The assay was immunoSEQ multiplex PCR, and TCRdb's table has in-frame clones only and misses some. The repertoire includes some 190,000 clones, around 87% of them detected once, and roughly 6.9% sits in the top ten. The rearrangement uses TRBV7-9 and TRBJ2-1; D uncertain. The sequence came from an adult in good health. Material: peripheral blood, obtained on day 0 of AZD1222 vaccination. CDR3 bases: TGTGCCAGCAGCTTTGATTGGAATGAGCAGTTCTTC. It specifies CASSFDWNEQFF.